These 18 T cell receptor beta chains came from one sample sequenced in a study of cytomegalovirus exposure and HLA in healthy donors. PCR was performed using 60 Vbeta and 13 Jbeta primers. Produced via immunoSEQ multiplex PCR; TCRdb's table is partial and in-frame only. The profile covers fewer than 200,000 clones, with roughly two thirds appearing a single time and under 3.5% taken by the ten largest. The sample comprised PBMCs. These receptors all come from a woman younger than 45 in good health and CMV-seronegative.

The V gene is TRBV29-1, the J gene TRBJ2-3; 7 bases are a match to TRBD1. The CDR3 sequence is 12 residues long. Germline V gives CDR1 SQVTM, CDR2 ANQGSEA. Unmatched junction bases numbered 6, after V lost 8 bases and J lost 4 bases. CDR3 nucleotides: TGCAGCACCTGGGACAGCCCAGATACGCAGTATTTT. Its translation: CSTWDSPDTQYF.

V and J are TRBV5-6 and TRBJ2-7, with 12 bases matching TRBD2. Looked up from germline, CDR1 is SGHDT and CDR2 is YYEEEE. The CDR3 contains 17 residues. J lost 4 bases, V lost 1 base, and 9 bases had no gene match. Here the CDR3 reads CASSLWRLAGEGYEQYF. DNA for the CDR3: TGTGCCAGCAGCTTGTGGCGACTAGCGGGAGAAGGTTACGAGCAGTACTTC.

CDR3 in DNA: TGTGCCAGCAGTTTGGGACAGCCCTACGAGCAGTACTTC. It is translated as CASSLGQPYEQYF. The chain joins TRBV28 to TRBJ2-7; TRBD1 matches at 7 bases. From germline, CDR1 is MDHEN and CDR2 SYDVKM. J gave up 2 bases and V 3 bases, and 1 base lay outside the gene matches. CDR3 size: 13 residues. Using reference TRBV28 and TRBJ2-7 for the parts outside the CDR3, the full variable domain is DVKVTQSSRYLVKRTGEKVFLECVQDMDHENMFWYRQDPGLGLRLIYFSYDVKMKEKGDIPEGYSVSREKKERFSLILESASTNQTSMYLCASSLGQPYEQYFGPGTRLTVT.

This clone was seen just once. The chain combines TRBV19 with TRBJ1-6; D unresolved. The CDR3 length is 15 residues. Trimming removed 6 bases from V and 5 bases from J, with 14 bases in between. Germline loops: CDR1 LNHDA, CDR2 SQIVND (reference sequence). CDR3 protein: CASRVSGGNNSPLHF. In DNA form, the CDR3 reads TGTGCCAGTAGAGTGTCTGGAGGGAATAATTCACCCCTCCACTTT.

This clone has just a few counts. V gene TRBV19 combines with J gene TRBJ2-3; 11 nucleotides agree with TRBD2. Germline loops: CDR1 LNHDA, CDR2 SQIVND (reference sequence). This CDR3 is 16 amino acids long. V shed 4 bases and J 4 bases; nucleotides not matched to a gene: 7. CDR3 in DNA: TGTGCCAGTAGTAGAACTAGCGGGGGAATTTCAGATACGCAGTATTTT. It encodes CASSRTSGGISDTQYF.

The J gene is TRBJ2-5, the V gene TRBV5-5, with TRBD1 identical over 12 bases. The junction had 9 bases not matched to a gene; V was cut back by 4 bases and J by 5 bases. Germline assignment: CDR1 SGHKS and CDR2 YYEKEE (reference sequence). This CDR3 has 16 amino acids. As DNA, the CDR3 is TGTGCCAGCAGCGGCCAGGGACAGGGGGCTTGGGAGACCCAGTACTTC. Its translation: CASSGQGQGAWETQYF.

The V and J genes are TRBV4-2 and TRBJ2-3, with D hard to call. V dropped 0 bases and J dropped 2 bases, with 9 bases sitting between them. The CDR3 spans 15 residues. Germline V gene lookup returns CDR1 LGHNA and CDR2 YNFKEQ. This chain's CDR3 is CASSQESRNTDTQYF. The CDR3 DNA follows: TGTGCCAGCAGCCAAGAGAGTAGAAACACAGATACGCAGTATTTT.

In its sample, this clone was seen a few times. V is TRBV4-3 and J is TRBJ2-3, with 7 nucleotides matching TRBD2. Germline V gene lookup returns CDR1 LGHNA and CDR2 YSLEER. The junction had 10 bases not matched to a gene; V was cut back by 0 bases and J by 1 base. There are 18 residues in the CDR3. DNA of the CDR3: TGCGCCAGCAGCCAAGATCTTTGGCTAGCGGAGCGCACAGATACGCAGTATTTT. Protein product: CASSQDLWLAERTDTQYF.

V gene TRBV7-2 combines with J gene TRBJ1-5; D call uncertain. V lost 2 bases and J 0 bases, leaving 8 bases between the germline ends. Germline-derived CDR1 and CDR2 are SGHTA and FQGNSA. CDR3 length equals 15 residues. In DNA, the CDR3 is TGTGCCAGCAGCTTACAGGCCCGTAGCAATCAGCCCCAGCATTTT. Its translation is CASSLQARSNQPQHF.

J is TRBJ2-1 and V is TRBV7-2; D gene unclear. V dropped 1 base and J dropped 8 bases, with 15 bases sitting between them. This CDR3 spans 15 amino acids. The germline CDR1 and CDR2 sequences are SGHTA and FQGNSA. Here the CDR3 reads CASSLVTELNHEQFF. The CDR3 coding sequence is TGTGCCAGCAGCTTAGTCACTGAATTGAACCATGAGCAGTTCTTC.

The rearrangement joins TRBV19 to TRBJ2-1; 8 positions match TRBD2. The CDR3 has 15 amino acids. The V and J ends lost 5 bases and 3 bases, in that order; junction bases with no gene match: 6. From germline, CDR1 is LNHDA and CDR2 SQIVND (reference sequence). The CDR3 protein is CASSLASGYYNEQFF. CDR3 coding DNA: TGTGCCAGTAGTTTGGCTAGCGGGTACTACAATGAGCAGTTCTTC.

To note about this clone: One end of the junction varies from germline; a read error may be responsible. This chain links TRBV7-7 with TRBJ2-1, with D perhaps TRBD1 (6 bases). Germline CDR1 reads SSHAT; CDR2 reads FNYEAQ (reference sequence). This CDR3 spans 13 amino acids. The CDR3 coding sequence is TGTGCTAGCAGCTTAGACAGGTACAATGAGCAGTTCTTC. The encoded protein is CASSLDRYNEQFF.

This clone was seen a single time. DNA of the CDR3: TGTGCCACCAGCAGTAACCGGGACAGGGGTGAAAAACTGTTTTTT. Its protein is CATSSNRDRGEKLFF. V gene TRBV15 combines with J gene TRBJ1-4, with 10 bases identical to TRBD1. The CDR3 length is 15 residues. The germline gives CDR1 LNHNV, CDR2 YYDKDF (reference sequence). Trimming cost V 3 bases and J 7 bases; bases outside gene matches: 5.

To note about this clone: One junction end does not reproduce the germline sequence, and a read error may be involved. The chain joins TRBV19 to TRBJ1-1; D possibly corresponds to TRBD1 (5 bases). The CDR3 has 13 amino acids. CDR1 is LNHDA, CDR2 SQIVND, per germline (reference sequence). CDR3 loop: CASSQGQGTGAFF. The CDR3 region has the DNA TGTGCCAGTAGTCAGGGTCAGGGCACTGGAGCTTTCTTT.

The CDR3 coding sequence is TGTGCCAGCAGCTTAGACAGGTCCCAAGCTTTCTTT. Protein product: CASSLDRSQAFF. The chain combines TRBV7-9 with TRBJ1-1; perhaps TRBD1 as D (5 bases). Per germline, CDR1 SEHNR and CDR2 FQNEAQ (reference sequence). V was shortened by 1 base and J by 9 bases, with 9 bases between the two germline ends. CDR3 length: 12 residues. The variable domain in full, completed from reference TRBV7-9 and TRBJ1-1, reads DTGVSQNPRHKITKRGQNVTFRCDPISEHNRLYWYRQTLGQGPEFLTYFQNEAQLEKSRLLSDRFSAERPKGSFSTLEIQRTEQGDSAMYLCASSLDRSQAFFGQGTRLTVV.

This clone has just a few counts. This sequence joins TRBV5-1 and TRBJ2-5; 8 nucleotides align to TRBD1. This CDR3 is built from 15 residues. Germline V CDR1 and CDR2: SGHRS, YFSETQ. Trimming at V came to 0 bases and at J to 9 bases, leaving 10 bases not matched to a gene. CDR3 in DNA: TGCGCCAGCAGCTTGGGGACAGGGAGGATAGGCGCCCAGTACTTC. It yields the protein CASSLGTGRIGAQYF.

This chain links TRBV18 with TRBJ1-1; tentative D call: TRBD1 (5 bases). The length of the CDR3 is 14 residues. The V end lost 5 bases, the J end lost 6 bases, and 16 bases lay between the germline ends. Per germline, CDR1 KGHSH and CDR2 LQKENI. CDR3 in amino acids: CASSIDSFWSEAFF. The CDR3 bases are TGTGCCAGCTCAATTGACAGTTTCTGGTCTGAAGCTTTCTTT.

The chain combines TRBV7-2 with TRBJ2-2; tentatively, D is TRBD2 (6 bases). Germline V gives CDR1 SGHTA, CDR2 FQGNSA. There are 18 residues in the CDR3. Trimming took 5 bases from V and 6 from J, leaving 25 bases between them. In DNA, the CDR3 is TGTGCCAGCAGCCCCCCCCCGGACACGGGAGTGGAGCCCGGGGAGCTGTTTTTT. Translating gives CASSPPPDTGVEPGELFF.